Listed here are 23 T cell receptor beta chains from one sample, sequenced in a study of blood T cell repertoires in COVID-19. The protocol was immunoSEQ multiplex PCR, while the TCRdb copy is restricted to in-frame clones and leaves out a portion. The sample lists around 130,000 clones; around three quarters were seen once. The sequenced sample consisted of peripheral blood. Receptor source: a human donor in a cohort sampled during active COVID-19.

J is TRBJ2-7 and V is TRBV24-1; TRBD1 matches at 7 bases. There are 14 residues in the CDR3. Germline values: CDR1 KGHDR, CDR2 SFDVKD. The J segment lost 1 base and the V segment lost 5 bases, leaving 4 bases of the junction unmatched. The CDR3 bases are TGTGCCACCAGTGGAAACAGGGGATCCTACGAGCAGTACTTC. Translation gives CATSGNRGSYEQYF.

The chain couples TRBV27 to TRBJ2-3, with D possibly TRBD2 on 5 matching bases. The germline V gene has CDR1 MNHEY and CDR2 SMNVEV (reference sequence). V gave up 5 bases and J gave up 0 bases, with 15 bases separating them. The CDR3 covers 16 residues. The CDR3 sequence is CASSDGRSISTDTQYF. CDR3 sequence (DNA): TGTGCCAGCAGTGATGGGAGAAGCATTAGCACAGATACGCAGTATTTT.

The chain couples TRBV7-9 to TRBJ2-7; 7 bases are a match to TRBD1. Trimming removed 1 base from V and 0 bases from J; junction bases left unmatched: 3. The germline gives CDR1 SEHNR, CDR2 FQNEAQ (reference sequence). This CDR3 region has 15 residues. The CDR3 region is CASSLVGTVSYEQYF. CDR3 in DNA: TGTGCCAGCAGCTTAGTCGGGACAGTCTCCTACGAGCAGTACTTC.

The V gene is TRBV28, the J gene TRBJ2-7; 9 bases are a match to TRBD1. Germline CDR1 MDHEN, CDR2 SYDVKM. This CDR3 spans 14 amino acids. With 7 bases clipped from V and 3 bases from J, the junction kept 7 bases outside the gene matches. CDR3 nucleotide sequence: TGTGCCAGCATGAGACAGGGGGTAAACTACGAGCAGTACTTC. Translation: CASMRQGVNYEQYF.

This clone was found a few times. The genes are TRBV7-9 and TRBJ2-1; unclear D gene. CDR3 length: 12 amino acids. The V end was cut by 6 bases, the J end by 6 bases, with 9 bases between. From germline, CDR1 is SEHNR and CDR2 FQNEAQ (reference sequence). For the CDR3, the DNA is TGTGCCAGCAGGCCAGGATCCAATGAGCAGTTCTTC. This codes for CASRPGSNEQFF. The full variable domain, completed using reference TRBV7-9 and TRBJ2-1, is DTGVSQNPRHKITKRGQNVTFRCDPISEHNRLYWYRQTLGQGPEFLTYFQNEAQLEKSRLLSDRFSAERPKGSFSTLEIQRTEQGDSAMYLCASRPGSNEQFFGPGTRLTVL.

The J gene is TRBJ2-3, the V gene TRBV27; D is ambiguous. The CDR3 loop spans 15 amino acids. Germline CDR1 MNHEY, CDR2 SMNVEV (reference sequence). Trimming removed 4 bases at V and 0 bases at J, with 11 bases between. The CDR3 region has the DNA TGTGCCAGCAGTTCGCCTCAGGCTAGCACAGATACGCAGTATTTT. It encodes CASSSPQASTDTQYF.

The sample holds one count of this clone. V gene TRBV19 combines with J gene TRBJ2-7; the match to TRBD1 covers 7 bases. Germline values: CDR1 LNHDA, CDR2 SQIVND (reference sequence). There are 14 residues in the CDR3. Trimming took 1 base from V and 3 from J; bases not matched to a gene: 3. CDR3 loop: CASSIARDSYEQYF. The CDR3 DNA follows: TGTGCCAGTAGTATAGCCCGGGACAGCTACGAGCAGTACTTC.

J is TRBJ1-1 and V is TRBV7-6; D might be TRBD1 (6 bases). CDR1 is SGHVS and CDR2 is FNYEAQ in the germline V gene. The CDR3 extends over 17 amino acids. V was shortened by 5 bases and J by 3 bases, with 22 bases between the two germline ends. CDR3 in amino acids: CASSPRGGVGGDTEAFF. CDR3 nucleotide sequence: TGTGCCAGCAGCCCAAGGGGGGGAGTTGGTGGCGACACTGAAGCTTTCTTT. Full variable domain (rest looked up from reference TRBV7-6 and TRBJ1-1): GAGVSQSPRYKVTKRGQDVALRCDPISGHVSLYWYRQALGQGPEFLTYFNYEAQQDKSGLPNDRFSAERPEGSISTLTIQRTEQRDSAMYRCASSPRGGVGGDTEAFFGQGTRLTVV.

V usage is TRBV9 and J usage is TRBJ1-3; TRBD1 aligns across 10 bases. The CDR3 is 15 amino acids. After removal of 5 bases from V and 2 bases from J, the junction contained 4 bases not matched to a gene. Looked up from germline, CDR1 is SGDLS and CDR2 is YYNGEE. CDR3 sequence reads: CASRSDRGPGNTIYF. CDR3 nucleotides: TGTGCCAGCAGAAGTGACAGGGGGCCTGGAAACACCATATATTTT. Variable domain in full (rest from reference TRBV9 and TRBJ1-3): DSGVTQTPKHLITATGQRVTLRCSPRSGDLSVYWYQQSLDQGLQFLIQYYNGEERAKGNILERFSAQQFPDLHSELNLSSLELGDSALYFCASRSDRGPGNTIYFGEGSWLTVV.

The chain is built from TRBV5-1 and TRBJ1-1, with 7 nucleotides matching TRBD1. Trimming cost V 0 bases and J 1 base; bases outside gene matches: 3. This CDR3 is 15 amino acids long. In germline, CDR1 is SGHRS, CDR2 YFSETQ. The CDR3 sequence is CASSLVGQANTEAFF. As DNA, the CDR3 is TGCGCCAGCAGCTTGGTTGGACAGGCGAACACTGAAGCTTTCTTT.

V usage is TRBV28 and J usage is TRBJ1-6; D is possibly TRBD1 (6 bases). Germline V gene sequence: CDR1 MDHEN, CDR2 SYDVKM. The CDR3 sequence is 13 residues long. The ends were cut back, 2 bases at V and 10 bases at J, with 9 bases in the middle. In DNA, the CDR3 is TGTGCCAGCAGTTTAGACAGGAGATCACCCCTCCACTTT. Translating gives CASSLDRRSPLHF.

In this sample, this clone turned up once. This chain links TRBV3-1 (or the pseudogene TRBV3-2) with TRBJ2-4; maybe TRBD2 (7 bases). V was cut by 5 bases and J by 8 bases, with 16 bases left in between. Germline V gene data show CDR1 as LGHDT and CDR2 as YNNKEL (reference sequence). The CDR3 is made up of 14 amino acids. In DNA, the CDR3 is TGTGCCAGCAGCGGGACGGGGGGCCGTGACATTCAGTACTTC. This translates into CASSGTGGRDIQYF.

In DNA form, the CDR3 reads TGCGCCAGCAGCTCCGGGGGGAGTCCCTTCACAGATACGCAGTATTTT. Translation gives CASSSGGSPFTDTQYF. The chain carries TRBV5-1 and TRBJ2-3; TRBD2 aligns across 7 bases. CDR1 is SGHRS and CDR2 is YFSETQ in the germline V gene. The ends lost 3 bases at V and 2 bases at J; junction bases unmatched: 9. The length of the CDR3 is 16 residues.

In its sample, this clone was seen a few times. J is TRBJ2-7 and V is TRBV5-1, with D perhaps TRBD1 (7 bases). The CDR3 has 15 amino acids. Trimming took off 0 bases at V and 3 bases at J, with 13 bases between the two ends. The germline V gene encodes CDR1 SGHRS and CDR2 YFSETQ. The CDR3 nucleotides are TGCGCCAGCAGCTTGGGGGCAGGGGGAGGCTACGAGCAGTACTTC. Protein product: CASSLGAGGGYEQYF. Together with reference TRBV5-1 and TRBJ2-7, the CDR3 gives the full variable domain: KAGVTQTPRYLIKTRGQQVTLSCSPISGHRSVSWYQQTPGQGLQFLFEYFSETQRNKGNFPGRFSGRQFSNSRSEMNVSTLELGDSALYLCASSLGAGGGYEQYFGPGTRLTVT.

The rearrangement joins TRBV30 to TRBJ2-7; 7 bases are shared with TRBD1. The CDR3 consists of 17 residues. Germline V gene data show CDR1 as GTSNPN and CDR2 as SVGIG (reference sequence). Trimming took 4 bases from V and 3 from J; bases not matched to a gene: 18. CDR3 protein: CAWTGHKLGTAFYEQYF. In DNA, the CDR3 is TGTGCCTGGACCGGCCATAAACTCGGGACAGCATTCTACGAGCAGTACTTC.

In this sample, this clone turned up once. The CDR3 nucleotides are TGTGCCAGCAGCCGGGAGGGGGCGAAGTACAATGAGCAGTTCTTC. Protein: CASSREGAKYNEQFF. This rearrangement joins TRBV5-5 to TRBJ2-1; TRBD2 might be the D (8 bases). Germline CDR1 is SGHKS and CDR2 is YYEKEE (reference sequence). The CDR3 length is 15 residues. Trimming stripped 4 bases from V and 4 bases from J, with 15 bases between.

This chain connects TRBV10-3 to TRBJ2-3, with 8 positions matching TRBD2. Germline loops: CDR1 ENHRY, CDR2 SYGVKD. The CDR3 is 15 residues long. V shed 7 bases and J 2 bases; nucleotides not matched to a gene: 8. In DNA, the CDR3 is TGTGCCATCACGGAGGCGGGGGGACTCACAGATACGCAGTATTTT. It codes for CAITEAGGLTDTQYF.

V usage is TRBV7-9 and J usage is TRBJ1-1, with 12 bases identical to TRBD1. Germline V gene lookup returns CDR1 SEHNR and CDR2 FQNEAQ (reference sequence). The CDR3 is made up of 13 amino acids. V lost 10 bases to trimming and J lost 4 bases; unmatched junction nucleotides: 4. The CDR3 nucleotides are TGTGCCAACCGGGACAGGGGGCTCACTGAAGCTTTCTTT. Its translation: CANRDRGLTEAFF. Complete variable domain (other parts from reference TRBV7-9 and TRBJ1-1): DTGVSQNPRHKITKRGQNVTFRCDPISEHNRLYWYRQTLGQGPEFLTYFQNEAQLEKSRLLSDRFSAERPKGSFSTLEIQRTEQGDSAMYLCANRDRGLTEAFFGQGTRLTVV.

This rearrangement joins TRBV24-1 to TRBJ1-2, with 7 bases aligning to TRBD1. The V gene end was trimmed by 4 bases and the J gene end by 8 bases; junction bases not matched to a gene: 6. The CDR3 runs to 13 residues. Germline V gene sequence: CDR1 KGHDR, CDR2 SFDVKD. This CDR3 is CATSDRDSLGYTF. The CDR3 coding sequence is TGTGCCACCAGTGACCGGGACAGCTTGGGCTACACCTTC.

The chain couples TRBV5-1 to TRBJ2-2; D is perhaps TRBD1 (7 bases). Deletions cut 6 bases from V and 7 bases from J, with 16 bases between. Germline V gene lookup returns CDR1 SGHRS and CDR2 YFSETQ. The CDR3 length is 14 residues. Here the CDR3 reads CASTPGGSGGELFF. The CDR3 bases are TGCGCCAGCACCCCAGGGGGGTCCGGCGGGGAGCTGTTTTTT. The full variable domain, its missing parts supplied by reference TRBV5-1 and TRBJ2-2, is KAGVTQTPRYLIKTRGQQVTLSCSPISGHRSVSWYQQTPGQGLQFLFEYFSETQRNKGNFPGRFSGRQFSNSRSEMNVSTLELGDSALYLCASTPGGSGGELFFGEGSRLTVL.

This chain joins TRBV3-1 (or the pseudogene TRBV3-2) and TRBJ2-2, with 8 positions matching TRBD1. The J segment lost 4 bases and the V segment lost 1 base, leaving 5 bases of the junction unmatched. CDR3 length: 16 residues. Per germline, CDR1 LGHDT and CDR2 YNNKEL (reference sequence). The CDR3 sequence is CASSQAGGEVTGELFF. The DNA for the CDR3 is TGTGCCAGCAGCCAAGCAGGGGGCGAGGTCACCGGGGAGCTGTTTTTT.

This clone occurred many times. The sample carries other DNA sequences with the same CDR3. The chain carries TRBV12-3 or TRBV12-4 and TRBJ1-1, with unresolved D. The CDR3 sequence is 13 residues long. The V end lost 3 bases, the J end lost 4 bases, and 9 bases lay between the germline ends. The CDR3 here is CASSLPGSTEAFF. In DNA, the CDR3 is TGTGCCAGCAGTTTGCCAGGCTCCACTGAAGCTTTCTTT.

V usage is TRBV5-1 and J usage is TRBJ2-1; weak D call: TRBD1 (5 bases). The germline V gene has CDR1 SGHRS and CDR2 YFSETQ. The CDR3 is made up of 15 amino acids. V shed 1 base and J shed 1 base, with 9 bases lying between them. The CDR3 region is CASSLPRDSYNEQFF. CDR3 DNA: TGCGCCAGCAGCTTGCCCAGGGATTCCTACAATGAGCAGTTCTTC.